This T cell receptor beta chain was captured in a study of T cell responses to AZD1222 COVID-19 vaccine. Study outcomes and limitations: In a largely white British group with more females than males, clonal diversity was possibly underestimated. Seropositive AZD1222 recipients at baseline numbered only 6 or 7.

Using immunoSEQ multiplex PCR, the repertoire was profiled, and TCRdb retains in-frame clones only, with some absent. The data contain roughly 140,000 clones, approximately 89% of them singletons. Worth noting for this clone: Its target is not known.

V was shortened by 5 bases and J by 1 base, with 15 bases between the two germline ends. Germline V gene data show CDR1 as SNHLY and CDR2 as FYNNEI. The CDR3 spans 16 residues. The material was peripheral blood, obtained on day 0 of AZD1222 vaccination. The sequence derives from an adult in good health. The chain carries TRBV2 and TRBJ2-1, with D perhaps assigned TRBD1 or TRBD2 (5 bases each). The CDR3 here is CASSRQTGTSYNEQFF. The CDR3 nucleotides are TGTGCCAGCAGTCGACAAACCGGGACGTCCTACAATGAGCAGTTCTTC.